Listed here is a single TCR beta chain. Antigen specificity is unknown. These donors were members of the 120-subject validation cohort, a group separate from the roughly 670-subject first cohort. The sample belongs to a study of cytomegalovirus exposure and HLA in healthy donors. About the study: Later analysis reported that the roughly 120 validation repertoires shared the platform of the approximately 670 first-cohort repertoires.

Overall study findings and caveats: Associated with cytomegalovirus, according to the listing, were 150 to 200 TCR beta chains. High specificity and sensitivity for cytomegalovirus status were reported for the classifier.

Data came from immunoSEQ multiplex PCR; TCRdb stores just in-frame clones and leaves some out. The sample carries under 200,000 clones, around 92% recorded once. The receptor comes from a man between 18 and 29 years old in good health and CMV-seropositive. Material: PBMCs.

The CDR3 reads CASSVSGMGYNEQFF. The CDR3 DNA is TGTGCCAGCAGCGTAAGCGGGATGGGGTACAATGAGCAGTTCTTC. V gene TRBV9 combines with J gene TRBJ2-1; 7 positions agree with TRBD2. Per the germline V gene, CDR1 is SGDLS and CDR2 is YYNGEE. After removal of 1 base from V and 4 bases from J, the junction contained 5 bases not matched to a gene. The CDR3 is made up of 15 amino acids.